This TCR beta chain was captured by sequencing in a study of CD8 T cells in Susac syndrome. V lost 0 bases, J lost 3 bases, and 12 bases lay in between. CDR3 length: 17 residues. Germline values: CDR1 LNHNV, CDR2 YYDKDF (reference sequence). Random hexamers primed reverse transcription of about 0.5 to 1 ug RNA. immunoSEQ multiplex PCR amplified TCR beta CDR3 across 54 Vbeta, 13 Jbeta. TCRdb passed the immunoSEQ multiplex PCR reads through MiXCR, listing each CDR3 protein once. The sample has about 210,000 distinct CDR3 sequences; nearly 97% are singletons. Sequenced input: CD4+ T cells from PBMCs. This clonotype was sampled from a human donor with multiple sclerosis. V gene TRBV15 combines with J gene TRBJ2-6; D perhaps matches TRBD2 (5 bases). The CDR3 is CATSREGSISGANVLTF. The CDR3 DNA is TGTGCCACCAGCAGAGAAGGGAGCATTAGTGGGGCCAACGTCCTGACTTTC.